This T cell receptor beta chain comes out of a study of blood T cell repertoires in COVID-19. The study drew participants aged about 18 to 95 years from 24 US areas. Which cohort a participant joined came from the clinical history participants gave. CDR1 is LGHDT, CDR2 YNNKEL, per germline (reference sequence). Trimming took off 1 base at V and 1 base at J, with 7 bases between the two ends. The CDR3 loop spans 14 amino acids. Sequencing used immunoSEQ multiplex PCR; TCRdb keeps in-frame clones, though not all of them. The top ten clones hold less than 20% of a sample with 350,000 or so clones, more than 85% of them seen once.

The source of this sequence is a woman in her thirties who had recovered from COVID-19. The chain carries TRBV3-1 (or the pseudogene TRBV3-2) and TRBJ1-2, with a possible D match to TRBD1 (6 bases). Sequencing used PBMCs or T cells enriched from blood (not recorded which). CDR3 coding DNA: TGTGCCAGCAGCCAAGGGGGGCTTAACTATGGCTACACCTTC. It codes for CASSQGGLNYGYTF.